Sequencing of this T cell receptor beta chain was carried out in a study of blood T cell repertoires in COVID-19 (dated by TCRdb to 2018 to 2021). Context from the whole study: Samples from collaborators originated in the United States, Italy and Spain and spanned both the acute and convalescent phases of COVID-19. The prospective study material was composed of cDNA or gDNA derived from T cells, B-cell-depleted T cells, or PBMCs. Deeply sampled blood TCRbeta repertoires from subjects exposed to, actively infected with, or recovered from COVID-19 were included in the dataset. A freely available public database, intended as a resource for researchers studying the immune response to SARS-CoV-2, is where the repertoires were released. The samples were drawn from the first 160 participants of the ongoing ImmuneRACE study and from under 1,500 subjects provided by 6 global collaborators. Nearly every sample came with metadata listing a de-identified subject ID, COVID-19 status, age in years and sex. Where available, HLA class I and class II types were taken from metadata supplied by the sample provider and were not determined by assay-based typing.

Inclusive of the bounding cysteine and phenylalanine, the CDR3 is 16 residues long. Here the CDR3 DNA is all that survives: 48 bases in frame from base 1. The germline V gene encodes CDR1 SGHKS and CDR2 YYEKEE (reference sequence). For this chain, trimming is 4 bases at the V end and 0 bases at the J end, and the number of junction bases without a gene match is 6. Whole blood was collected in K2EDTA tubes by collaborating institutions according to the institutions' own protocols. For TCRbeta analysis, collaborators shipped samples as frozen whole blood, isolated PBMCs, or DNA extracted from either of those sample types. TCRbeta CDR3 regions were amplified from genomic DNA using the immunoSEQ Assay, a bias-controlled multiplex PCR. The authors processed their data as follows. The number of nucleated cells in each sample was estimated from the amplification of reference gene primers within the assay. To quantify the absolute abundance of each unique TCRbeta CDR3 rearrangement, sequence reads were collapsed and filtered. For each sample, productive Simpson clonality was calculated as the square root of Simpson's diversity index across productive rearrangements. The source is immuneACCESS, and TCRdb retained only in-frame sequences with V and J called. Part of the clones is not carried over; for the studies checked, unresolved V genes explain less than half of this, and the remainder is unexplained. Clone size and the V and J calls come from that table; the DNA yielded D and trimming. Within this sample are under 95,000 clones, with approximately 88% of them counted one time only. Roughly 30% of the sample goes to the ten largest clones.

Broader findings and caveats from the paper: How much clinical and demographic metadata was included differed by source and by participant, and the metadata was provided uncurated.

Comment on this clone: Its antigen specificity is not known. Base qualities are not at hand, and no much larger clone is one base apart.

The chain uses TRBV5-5 and TRBJ2-1; TRBD2 agrees with 8 junctional bases. The TCR was taken from a woman of 80 years or more with active or convalescent COVID-19. The specimen sequenced was peripheral blood. The CDR3 is CASSLLAGHSYNEQFF. The nucleotides read TGTGCCAGCAGCCTCCTAGCGGGCCACTCCTACAATGAGCAGTTCTTC. Beyond the CDR3, the reference TRBV5-5 and TRBJ2-1 genes provide the residues; the full variable domain reads: DAGVTQSPTHLIKTRGQQVTLRCSPISGHKSVSWYQQVLGQGPQFIFQYYEKEERGRGNFPDRFSARQFPNYSSELNVNALLLGDSALYLCASSLLAGHSYNEQFFGPGTRLTVL.